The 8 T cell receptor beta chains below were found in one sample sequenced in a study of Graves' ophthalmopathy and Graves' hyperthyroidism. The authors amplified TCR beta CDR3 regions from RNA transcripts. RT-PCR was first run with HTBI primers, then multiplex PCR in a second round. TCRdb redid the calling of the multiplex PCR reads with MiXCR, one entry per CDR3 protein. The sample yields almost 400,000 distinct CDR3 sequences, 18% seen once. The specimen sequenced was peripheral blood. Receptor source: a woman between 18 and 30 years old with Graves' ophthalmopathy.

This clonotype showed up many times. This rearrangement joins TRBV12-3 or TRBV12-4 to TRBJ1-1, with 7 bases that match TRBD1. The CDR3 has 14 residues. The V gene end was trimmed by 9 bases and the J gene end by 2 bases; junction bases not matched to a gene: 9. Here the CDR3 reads CASKKDRVNTEAFF. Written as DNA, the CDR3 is TGTGCCAGTAAAAAAGACAGGGTCAACACTGAAGCTTTCTTT.

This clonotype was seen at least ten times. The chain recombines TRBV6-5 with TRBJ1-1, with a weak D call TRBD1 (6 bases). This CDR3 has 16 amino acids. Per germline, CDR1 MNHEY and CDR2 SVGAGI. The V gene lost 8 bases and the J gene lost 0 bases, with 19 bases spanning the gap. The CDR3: CASGFNRDTMNTEAFF. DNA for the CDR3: TGTGCCAGCGGATTCAACAGGGATACCATGAACACTGAAGCTTTCTTT.

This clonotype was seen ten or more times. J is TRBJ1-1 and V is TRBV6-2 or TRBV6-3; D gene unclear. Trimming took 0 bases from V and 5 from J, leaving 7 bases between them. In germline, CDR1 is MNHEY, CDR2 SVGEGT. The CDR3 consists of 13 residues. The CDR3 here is CASSYSAGTEAFF. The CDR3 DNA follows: TGTGCCAGCAGTTACTCGGCCGGGACTGAAGCTTTCTTT.

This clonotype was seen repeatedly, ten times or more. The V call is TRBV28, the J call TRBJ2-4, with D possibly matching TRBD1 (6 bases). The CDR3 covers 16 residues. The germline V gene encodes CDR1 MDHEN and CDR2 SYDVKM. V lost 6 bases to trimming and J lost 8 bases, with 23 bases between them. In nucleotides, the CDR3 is TGTGCCAGCAGCAAGATAACAGGGATCCAAAGGCACATTCAGTACTTC. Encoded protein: CASSKITGIQRHIQYF.

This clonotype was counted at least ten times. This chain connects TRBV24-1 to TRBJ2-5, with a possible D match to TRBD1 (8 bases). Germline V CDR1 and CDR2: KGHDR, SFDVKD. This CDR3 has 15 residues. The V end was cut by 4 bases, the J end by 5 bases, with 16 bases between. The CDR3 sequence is CATSEHGQGGETQYF. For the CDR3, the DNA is TGTGCCACCAGTGAGCACGGACAGGGAGGGGAGACCCAGTACTTC.

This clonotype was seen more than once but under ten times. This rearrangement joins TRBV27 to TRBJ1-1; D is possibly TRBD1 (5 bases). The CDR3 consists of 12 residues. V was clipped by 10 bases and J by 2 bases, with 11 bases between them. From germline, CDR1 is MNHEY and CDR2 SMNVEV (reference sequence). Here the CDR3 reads CATQQVNTEAFF. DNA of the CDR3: TGTGCCACACAACAGGTCAACACTGAAGCTTTCTTT.

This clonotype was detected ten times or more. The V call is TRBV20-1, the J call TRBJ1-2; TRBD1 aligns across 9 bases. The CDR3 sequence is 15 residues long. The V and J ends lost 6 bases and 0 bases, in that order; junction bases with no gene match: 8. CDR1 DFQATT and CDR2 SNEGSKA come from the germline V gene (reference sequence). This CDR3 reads CSAAGTGNTNYGYTF. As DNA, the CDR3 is TGCAGTGCGGCCGGGACAGGGAATACTAACTATGGCTACACCTTC.

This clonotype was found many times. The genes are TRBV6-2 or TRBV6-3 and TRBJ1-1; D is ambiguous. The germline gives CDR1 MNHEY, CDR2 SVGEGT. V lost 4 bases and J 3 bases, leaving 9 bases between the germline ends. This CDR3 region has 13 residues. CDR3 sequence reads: CASSSGVYTEAFF. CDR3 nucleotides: TGTGCCAGCAGTTCTGGGGTTTACACTGAAGCTTTCTTT.